This T cell receptor beta chain was captured in a study of cytomegalovirus exposure and HLA in healthy donors. Points on this clone: Its antigen is still unknown.

Study results and limitations: In a later analysis, first-cohort TCR clusters were found to tend to co-occur in the 100 to 150 validation repertoires. Whilst most TCR sequences proved rare, a subset of public TCRs occurred across many donors. In vitro confirmation showed three CMV-associated chains to be CMV antigen specific.

The method was immunoSEQ multiplex PCR; TCRdb's version includes in-frame clones alone and lacks a portion of them. Of roughly 150,000 clones listed, about 90% are singletons. The J segment lost 8 bases and the V segment lost 6 bases, leaving 6 bases of the junction unmatched. Germline CDR1 MNHNS, CDR2 SASEGT. This CDR3 is built from 14 residues. Donors came from a validation cohort of over a hundred subjects, distinct from the first 666-subject cohort. The source is a man aged 18 to 29 in good health and CMV-seropositive. The sample comprised PBMCs. The rearrangement joins TRBV6-1 to TRBJ2-1; 11 bases fit TRBD2. CDR3 amino acids: CASRRASGGHEQFF. The CDR3 DNA follows: TGTGCCAGCAGGAGGGCTAGCGGGGGGCATGAGCAGTTCTTC.